This TCR beta chain was found in a study of blood T cell repertoires in COVID-19. For the study at large: Nucleic acid was either cDNA or gDNA, and it came from T cells, B-cell-depleted T cells, or PBMCs.

The CDR3 is 15 amino acids. V trimming: 4 bases; J trimming: 6 bases; junction bases outside the gene matches: 10. Germline V gene sequence: CDR1 SGHTA, CDR2 FQGTGA. Data came from immunoSEQ multiplex PCR; TCRdb stores just in-frame clones and leaves some out. The sample gives about 270,000 clones, approximately 80% of which show up once; 2.5% to 3.5% is in the top ten. This clonotype originated in a woman aged 60-75 years with active or convalescent COVID-19. Sample: peripheral blood. This sequence joins TRBV7-3 and TRBJ1-2; 8 bases match TRBD1. CDR3 bases: TGTGCCAGCAGCTATGACAGGGGAGGCCTCAATGGCTACACCTTC. This encodes CASSYDRGGLNGYTF.